This T cell receptor (beta chain) emerged from a study of control samples from healthy donors and cancer patients (dated by TCRdb to the early 2020s). Details on this clone: There is no known antigen for this receptor. The input lacks base qualities; no much larger clone sits a single base away.

Library generation was performed with the immunoSEQ multiplex PCR assay. What TCRdb holds here is the immuneACCESS table cut down to in-frame rearrangements. Part of the clones is not present; checked against another copy, under half of the missing clones reflect an unresolved V gene, and the others are unexplained. The sample yields 150,000 or so clones; roughly 94% were counted once. Clones ranked in the top ten supply over 6.5% of the sample. V is pruned by 10 bases and J by 5 bases, leaving 10 bases of the junction without a gene match. CDR1 and CDR2 are drawn from the germline V gene: MDHEN, SYDVKM. The CDR3 sequence holds 13 residues, the cysteine and phenylalanine included. Just CDR3 DNA is preserved here, 39 bases in frame from base 1.

Sequenced: blood. The sequence was obtained from a woman aged 40 to 50 in good health. The sequence links TRBV28 to TRBJ1-1, and 7 junctional nucleotides match TRBD1. DNA sequence: TGTGCCACCATGACAGGGTGGGGTACTGAAGCTTTCTTT. Its protein is CATMTGWGTEAFF.